The 28 T cell receptor beta chains given below trace back to one sample, sequenced in a study of shared clonotypes between healthy human individuals. CD45RO-negative, CCR7-selected cells formed the naive CD8 fraction, which excluded terminally differentiated effector memory CD45RA+ cells. Clones were read by immunoSEQ multiplex PCR, and TCRdb kept only the in-frame ones, dropping some. This sample has about 600,000 clones; less than 97% occur once, and the top ten carry 0.095% to 0.12%. The sample consisted of naive CD8+ T cells sorted from blood. The receptors stem from a woman in her 30s in good health.

The chain couples TRBV7-9 to TRBJ1-4; D unclear. The CDR3 has 13 residues. The germline CDR1 and CDR2 sequences are SEHNR and FQNEAQ (reference sequence). The V end was cut by 5 bases, the J end by 5 bases, with 9 bases between. The CDR3 DNA is TGTGCCAGCAGCCTCGAAGTGAATGAAAAACTGTTTTTT. Translating it yields CASSLEVNEKLFF.

The chain combines TRBV14 with TRBJ2-1; tentatively, D is TRBD1 (6 bases). The V gene lost 1 base and the J gene lost 10 bases, with 14 bases spanning the gap. Germline CDR1 and CDR2: SGHDN and FVKESK. The CDR3 has 14 residues. The CDR3 region is CASSQGGRVEEQFF. In DNA form, the CDR3 reads TGTGCCAGCAGCCAAGGGGGGCGGGTTGAGGAGCAGTTCTTC.

The rearrangement links TRBV4-1 to TRBJ2-1, with D unresolved. This CDR3 is 16 amino acids long. CDR1 is MGHRA and CDR2 is YSYEKL in the germline V gene. Trimming left V 2 bases short and J 6 bases short, with 17 bases between. CDR3 sequence (DNA): TGCGCCAGCAGCCAAATAATCCTGGCTAGAGGCAATGAGCAGTTCTTC. The encoded protein is CASSQIILARGNEQFF.

The genes are TRBV15 and TRBJ2-5, with D unresolved. The end of the DNA fits TRBJ2-7 better, so the J call may be wrong. Germline values: CDR1 LNHNV, CDR2 YYDKDF (reference sequence). The CDR3 consists of 14 residues. CDR3 in amino acids: CATSRGGNPYEQYF. The CDR3, as DNA: TGTGCCACCAGCAGAGGTGGGAATCCCTACGAGCAGTACTTC.

The chain couples TRBV7-8 to TRBJ2-1; TRBD2 aligns across 7 bases. This CDR3 has 14 amino acids. The J segment lost 4 bases and the V segment lost 5 bases, leaving 5 bases of the junction unmatched. The germline V gene encodes CDR1 SGHVS and CDR2 FQNEAQ. CDR3 protein: CASSPGGGYNEQFF. CDR3 sequence (DNA): TGTGCCAGCAGCCCGGGGGGTGGTTACAATGAGCAGTTCTTC. The full variable domain, its missing parts supplied by reference TRBV7-8 and TRBJ2-1, is GAGVSQSPRYKVAKRGQDVALRCDPISGHVSLFWYQQALGQGPEFLTYFQNEAQLDKSGLPSDRFFAERPEGSVSTLKIQRTQQEDSAVYLCASSPGGGYNEQFFGPGTRLTVL.

This chain connects TRBV6-6 to TRBJ2-7; maybe TRBD2 (7 bases). V lost 2 bases to trimming and J lost 6 bases, with 14 bases between them. Germline assignment: CDR1 MNHNY and CDR2 SVGAGI (reference sequence). The CDR3 extends over 14 amino acids. This CDR3 reads CASSYPAGEGEQYF. The CDR3 nucleotides are TGTGCCAGCAGTTACCCGGCAGGGGAGGGCGAGCAGTACTTC.

This chain joins TRBV7-8 and TRBJ2-2; a possible D gene is TRBD1 (5 bases). CDR1 is SGHVS, CDR2 FQNEAQ, per germline. V lost 5 bases to trimming and J lost 1 base, with 14 bases between them. The CDR3 length is 16 residues. In DNA form, the CDR3 reads TGTGCCAGCAGCCAACTTAATAGGGGGAACACCGGGGAGCTGTTTTTT. Translation gives CASSQLNRGNTGELFF.

This chain uses TRBV5-6 with TRBJ2-7, with TRBD1 identical over 11 bases. V lost 4 bases, J lost 9 bases, and 6 bases stayed unmatched. Germline V gene lookup returns CDR1 SGHDT and CDR2 YYEEEE. The CDR3 covers 13 residues. CDR3 nucleotides: TGTGCCAGCAGCCTCGGGACAGGGGGTGGGCAGTACTTC. Its protein product is CASSLGTGGGQYF.

The J gene is TRBJ2-7, the V gene TRBV13, with D possibly TRBD2 on 5 matching bases. Germline loops: CDR1 PRHDT, CDR2 FYEKMQ (reference sequence). The V end lost 5 bases, the J end lost 1 base, and 9 bases lay between the germline ends. There are 13 residues in the CDR3. CDR3 bases: TGTGCCAGCAGCCCCGGGGATTCCTACGAGCAGTACTTC. Its protein is CASSPGDSYEQYF.

The chain couples TRBV2 to TRBJ2-7, with D possibly matching TRBD2 (5 bases). In germline, CDR1 is SNHLY, CDR2 FYNNEI. Between the trimmed V and J ends, which lost 7 bases and 0 bases, there was a span of 16 bases. The CDR3 is made up of 15 amino acids. CDR3 residues: CASNYIARSSYEQYF. The CDR3 coding sequence is TGTGCCAGCAACTATATAGCGCGCAGCTCCTACGAGCAGTACTTC.

This clone occurred once. The chain has TRBV27 and TRBJ1-2; tentative D call: TRBD1 (6 bases). This CDR3 contains 13 residues. V was trimmed by 5 bases and J by 4 bases, leaving 11 bases between them. Germline-derived CDR1 and CDR2 are MNHEY and SMNVEV (reference sequence). The CDR3: CASSAYRAYGYTF. CDR3 bases: TGTGCCAGCAGTGCCTACAGGGCCTATGGCTACACCTTC.

CDR3: CASSLGSAGNTIYF. The DNA for the CDR3 is TGTGCCAGCAGCTTGGGGTCAGCTGGAAACACCATATATTTT. The rearrangement links TRBV5-4 to TRBJ1-3; no definite D call. Germline V lookup: CDR1 SGHNT, CDR2 YYREEE (reference sequence). V was cut by 0 bases and J by 2 bases, with 6 bases left in between. This CDR3 contains 14 residues.

The gene calls are TRBV7-9 and TRBJ2-2; D remains unclear. Germline assignment: CDR1 SEHNR and CDR2 FQNEAQ (reference sequence). Trimming took 8 bases from V and 6 from J, leaving 19 bases between them. This CDR3 is 15 amino acids long. CDR3 region: CASRTGQEGAGELFF. The CDR3 DNA sequence: TGTGCCAGCCGAACCGGGCAGGAAGGCGCCGGGGAGCTGTTTTTT.

The chain joins TRBV5-4 to TRBJ1-1, with a possible D match to TRBD1 (5 bases). Germline V CDR1 and CDR2: SGHNT, YYREEE (reference sequence). The CDR3 has 15 amino acids. Between the trimmed V and J ends, which lost 4 bases and 1 base, there was a span of 14 bases. The CDR3 region has the DNA TGTGCCAGCAGCGCAGGGAGCTACTCGAACACTGAAGCTTTCTTT. Its protein product is CASSAGSYSNTEAFF.

This chain links TRBV9 with TRBJ1-4; possibly TRBD1 for D (6 bases). Germline V gene lookup returns CDR1 SGDLS and CDR2 YYNGEE. There are 16 residues in the CDR3. Trimming removed 4 bases from V and 0 bases from J, with 13 bases in between. The chain's CDR3 is CASSPEGEATNEKLFF. CDR3 nucleotides: TGTGCCAGCAGCCCCGAGGGGGAAGCAACTAATGAAAAACTGTTTTTT.

The rearrangement links TRBV4-1 to TRBJ2-1; no definite D call. This CDR3 comprises 13 residues. V lost 0 bases and J lost 9, with 9 bases in between. Germline V CDR1 and CDR2: MGHRA, YSYEKL. The DNA for the CDR3 is TGCGCCAGCAGCCAAGAACGAGGTCCTGAGCAGTTCTTC. This gives the protein CASSQERGPEQFF.

CDR3 region: CASTPIRSTFYEQYF. The CDR3 coding sequence is TGCGCCAGCACCCCTATCCGGTCTACCTTCTACGAGCAGTACTTC. This chain uses TRBV5-1 with TRBJ2-7; D uncertain. Germline V CDR1 and CDR2: SGHRS, YFSETQ. CDR3 length: 15 amino acids. Trimming shortened V by 6 bases and J by 3 bases, and 19 bases separated the two germline ends.

This sequence joins TRBV4-1 and TRBJ2-7, with 10 bases that match TRBD2. Germline V gene data show CDR1 as MGHRA and CDR2 as YSYEKL. The CDR3 sequence is 16 residues long. J lost 0 bases, V lost 4 bases, and 6 bases had no gene match. The CDR3 reads CASSRTSGITSYEQYF. DNA for the CDR3: TGCGCCAGCAGCCGAACTAGCGGGATAACCTCCTACGAGCAGTACTTC.

The chain is built from TRBV13 and TRBJ2-5; D is ambiguous. The J call may be wrong; the DNA end is better matched by TRBJ2-7. Per germline, CDR1 PRHDT and CDR2 FYEKMQ (reference sequence). The CDR3 runs 12 residues. The CDR3 nucleotides read TGTGCCAGCAGCTCAAGTTACTACGAGCAGTACTTC. Protein: CASSSSYYEQYF.

The chain uses TRBV2 and TRBJ2-5; D is undetermined. The germline CDR1 and CDR2 sequences are SNHLY and FYNNEI. V lost 2 bases, J lost 5 bases, and 15 bases lay in between. The CDR3 spans 15 residues. DNA for the CDR3: TGTGCCAGCAGTGAACACTTGGCTAGTCAGGAGACCCAGTACTTC. Its translation: CASSEHLASQETQYF.

The chain joins TRBV5-6 to TRBJ2-1, with TRBD2 as a possible D gene (5 bases). CDR1 and CDR2 (germline): SGHDT, YYEEEE. The CDR3 sequence is 13 residues long. The V end was cut by 9 bases, the J end by 0 bases, with 10 bases between. CDR3 residues: CATGLLSYNEQFF. CDR3 DNA sequence: TGTGCCACCGGACTTCTCTCCTACAATGAGCAGTTCTTC.

The CDR3 spells CSARAVNEQFF. As DNA, the CDR3 is TGCAGTGCTAGAGCAGTAAATGAGCAGTTCTTC. V usage is TRBV20-1 and J usage is TRBJ2-1; D call uncertain. Germline V gives CDR1 DFQATT, CDR2 SNEGSKA (reference sequence). The V end was cut by 1 base, the J end by 7 bases, with 5 bases between. The CDR3 loop spans 11 amino acids.

V usage is TRBV2 and J usage is TRBJ2-1; 10 nucleotides align to TRBD2. Losses at the gene ends were 7 bases for V and 5 bases for J; bases not matched to a gene: 8. The CDR3 contains 15 residues. CDR1 is SNHLY and CDR2 is FYNNEI in the germline V gene. The CDR3 spells CASTLGLASHNEQFF. In nucleotides, the CDR3 is TGTGCCAGCACACTGGGACTAGCGAGCCACAATGAGCAGTTCTTC.

This clone was observed once. This chain uses TRBV9 with TRBJ2-1; 10 nucleotides line up with TRBD2. V shed 3 bases, J shed 8 bases, and the junction held 8 bases outside the gene matches. The CDR3 contains 15 residues. Per germline, CDR1 SGDLS and CDR2 YYNGEE. CDR3: CASSEGLAPMDEQFF. CDR3 DNA: TGTGCCAGCAGCGAGGGACTAGCGCCAATGGATGAGCAGTTCTTC.

The chain recombines TRBV7-9 with TRBJ2-1; D remains ambiguous. Trimming removed 4 bases from V and 2 bases from J, with 21 bases in between. This CDR3 has 18 amino acids. Germline CDR1 is SEHNR and CDR2 is FQNEAQ (reference sequence). The CDR3 here is CASSSDNIDAPAYNEQFF. Here the CDR3 DNA reads TGTGCCAGCAGCTCAGACAATATAGACGCCCCCGCCTACAATGAGCAGTTCTTC. Looking up the rest from reference TRBV7-9 and TRBJ2-1 gives the full variable domain: DTGVSQNPRHKITKRGQNVTFRCDPISEHNRLYWYRQTLGQGPEFLTYFQNEAQLEKSRLLSDRFSAERPKGSFSTLEIQRTEQGDSAMYLCASSSDNIDAPAYNEQFFGPGTRLTVL.

This clone came up once. The chain has TRBV5-1 and TRBJ1-1; D perhaps matches TRBD1 (5 bases). Trimming took 2 bases from V and 8 from J, leaving 13 bases between them. Germline-derived CDR1 and CDR2 are SGHRS and YFSETQ. This CDR3 is 13 amino acids long. CDR3 residues: CASSLTGSLEAFF. CDR3 DNA sequence: TGCGCCAGCAGCTTAACAGGTTCCCTCGAAGCTTTCTTT.

The gene calls are TRBV15 and TRBJ2-7; no reliable D call. The CDR3 covers 14 residues. Trimming removed 3 bases at V and 3 bases at J, with 12 bases between. CDR1 and CDR2 (germline): LNHNV, YYDKDF (reference sequence). The chain's CDR3 is CATSSSLGIYEQYF. CDR3 coding DNA: TGTGCCACCAGCAGCAGCCTCGGAATCTACGAGCAGTACTTC. Looking up the rest from reference TRBV15 and TRBJ2-7 gives the full variable domain: DAMVIQNPRYQVTQFGKPVTLSCSQTLNHNVMYWYQQKSSQAPKLLFHYYDKDFNNEADTPDNFQSRRPNTSFCFLDIRSPGLGDTAMYLCATSSSLGIYEQYFGPGTRLTVT.

The chain joins TRBV11-2 to TRBJ2-7, with TRBD1 matching over 7 bases. The CDR3 length is 17 residues. V dropped 3 bases and J dropped 0; count of bases not matched to a gene: 11. Looked up from germline, CDR1 is SGHAT and CDR2 is FQNNGV. CDR3 sequence: CASSFPMTGITSYEQYF. The CDR3 DNA sequence: TGTGCCAGCAGCTTTCCCATGACAGGGATTACCTCCTACGAGCAGTACTTC.